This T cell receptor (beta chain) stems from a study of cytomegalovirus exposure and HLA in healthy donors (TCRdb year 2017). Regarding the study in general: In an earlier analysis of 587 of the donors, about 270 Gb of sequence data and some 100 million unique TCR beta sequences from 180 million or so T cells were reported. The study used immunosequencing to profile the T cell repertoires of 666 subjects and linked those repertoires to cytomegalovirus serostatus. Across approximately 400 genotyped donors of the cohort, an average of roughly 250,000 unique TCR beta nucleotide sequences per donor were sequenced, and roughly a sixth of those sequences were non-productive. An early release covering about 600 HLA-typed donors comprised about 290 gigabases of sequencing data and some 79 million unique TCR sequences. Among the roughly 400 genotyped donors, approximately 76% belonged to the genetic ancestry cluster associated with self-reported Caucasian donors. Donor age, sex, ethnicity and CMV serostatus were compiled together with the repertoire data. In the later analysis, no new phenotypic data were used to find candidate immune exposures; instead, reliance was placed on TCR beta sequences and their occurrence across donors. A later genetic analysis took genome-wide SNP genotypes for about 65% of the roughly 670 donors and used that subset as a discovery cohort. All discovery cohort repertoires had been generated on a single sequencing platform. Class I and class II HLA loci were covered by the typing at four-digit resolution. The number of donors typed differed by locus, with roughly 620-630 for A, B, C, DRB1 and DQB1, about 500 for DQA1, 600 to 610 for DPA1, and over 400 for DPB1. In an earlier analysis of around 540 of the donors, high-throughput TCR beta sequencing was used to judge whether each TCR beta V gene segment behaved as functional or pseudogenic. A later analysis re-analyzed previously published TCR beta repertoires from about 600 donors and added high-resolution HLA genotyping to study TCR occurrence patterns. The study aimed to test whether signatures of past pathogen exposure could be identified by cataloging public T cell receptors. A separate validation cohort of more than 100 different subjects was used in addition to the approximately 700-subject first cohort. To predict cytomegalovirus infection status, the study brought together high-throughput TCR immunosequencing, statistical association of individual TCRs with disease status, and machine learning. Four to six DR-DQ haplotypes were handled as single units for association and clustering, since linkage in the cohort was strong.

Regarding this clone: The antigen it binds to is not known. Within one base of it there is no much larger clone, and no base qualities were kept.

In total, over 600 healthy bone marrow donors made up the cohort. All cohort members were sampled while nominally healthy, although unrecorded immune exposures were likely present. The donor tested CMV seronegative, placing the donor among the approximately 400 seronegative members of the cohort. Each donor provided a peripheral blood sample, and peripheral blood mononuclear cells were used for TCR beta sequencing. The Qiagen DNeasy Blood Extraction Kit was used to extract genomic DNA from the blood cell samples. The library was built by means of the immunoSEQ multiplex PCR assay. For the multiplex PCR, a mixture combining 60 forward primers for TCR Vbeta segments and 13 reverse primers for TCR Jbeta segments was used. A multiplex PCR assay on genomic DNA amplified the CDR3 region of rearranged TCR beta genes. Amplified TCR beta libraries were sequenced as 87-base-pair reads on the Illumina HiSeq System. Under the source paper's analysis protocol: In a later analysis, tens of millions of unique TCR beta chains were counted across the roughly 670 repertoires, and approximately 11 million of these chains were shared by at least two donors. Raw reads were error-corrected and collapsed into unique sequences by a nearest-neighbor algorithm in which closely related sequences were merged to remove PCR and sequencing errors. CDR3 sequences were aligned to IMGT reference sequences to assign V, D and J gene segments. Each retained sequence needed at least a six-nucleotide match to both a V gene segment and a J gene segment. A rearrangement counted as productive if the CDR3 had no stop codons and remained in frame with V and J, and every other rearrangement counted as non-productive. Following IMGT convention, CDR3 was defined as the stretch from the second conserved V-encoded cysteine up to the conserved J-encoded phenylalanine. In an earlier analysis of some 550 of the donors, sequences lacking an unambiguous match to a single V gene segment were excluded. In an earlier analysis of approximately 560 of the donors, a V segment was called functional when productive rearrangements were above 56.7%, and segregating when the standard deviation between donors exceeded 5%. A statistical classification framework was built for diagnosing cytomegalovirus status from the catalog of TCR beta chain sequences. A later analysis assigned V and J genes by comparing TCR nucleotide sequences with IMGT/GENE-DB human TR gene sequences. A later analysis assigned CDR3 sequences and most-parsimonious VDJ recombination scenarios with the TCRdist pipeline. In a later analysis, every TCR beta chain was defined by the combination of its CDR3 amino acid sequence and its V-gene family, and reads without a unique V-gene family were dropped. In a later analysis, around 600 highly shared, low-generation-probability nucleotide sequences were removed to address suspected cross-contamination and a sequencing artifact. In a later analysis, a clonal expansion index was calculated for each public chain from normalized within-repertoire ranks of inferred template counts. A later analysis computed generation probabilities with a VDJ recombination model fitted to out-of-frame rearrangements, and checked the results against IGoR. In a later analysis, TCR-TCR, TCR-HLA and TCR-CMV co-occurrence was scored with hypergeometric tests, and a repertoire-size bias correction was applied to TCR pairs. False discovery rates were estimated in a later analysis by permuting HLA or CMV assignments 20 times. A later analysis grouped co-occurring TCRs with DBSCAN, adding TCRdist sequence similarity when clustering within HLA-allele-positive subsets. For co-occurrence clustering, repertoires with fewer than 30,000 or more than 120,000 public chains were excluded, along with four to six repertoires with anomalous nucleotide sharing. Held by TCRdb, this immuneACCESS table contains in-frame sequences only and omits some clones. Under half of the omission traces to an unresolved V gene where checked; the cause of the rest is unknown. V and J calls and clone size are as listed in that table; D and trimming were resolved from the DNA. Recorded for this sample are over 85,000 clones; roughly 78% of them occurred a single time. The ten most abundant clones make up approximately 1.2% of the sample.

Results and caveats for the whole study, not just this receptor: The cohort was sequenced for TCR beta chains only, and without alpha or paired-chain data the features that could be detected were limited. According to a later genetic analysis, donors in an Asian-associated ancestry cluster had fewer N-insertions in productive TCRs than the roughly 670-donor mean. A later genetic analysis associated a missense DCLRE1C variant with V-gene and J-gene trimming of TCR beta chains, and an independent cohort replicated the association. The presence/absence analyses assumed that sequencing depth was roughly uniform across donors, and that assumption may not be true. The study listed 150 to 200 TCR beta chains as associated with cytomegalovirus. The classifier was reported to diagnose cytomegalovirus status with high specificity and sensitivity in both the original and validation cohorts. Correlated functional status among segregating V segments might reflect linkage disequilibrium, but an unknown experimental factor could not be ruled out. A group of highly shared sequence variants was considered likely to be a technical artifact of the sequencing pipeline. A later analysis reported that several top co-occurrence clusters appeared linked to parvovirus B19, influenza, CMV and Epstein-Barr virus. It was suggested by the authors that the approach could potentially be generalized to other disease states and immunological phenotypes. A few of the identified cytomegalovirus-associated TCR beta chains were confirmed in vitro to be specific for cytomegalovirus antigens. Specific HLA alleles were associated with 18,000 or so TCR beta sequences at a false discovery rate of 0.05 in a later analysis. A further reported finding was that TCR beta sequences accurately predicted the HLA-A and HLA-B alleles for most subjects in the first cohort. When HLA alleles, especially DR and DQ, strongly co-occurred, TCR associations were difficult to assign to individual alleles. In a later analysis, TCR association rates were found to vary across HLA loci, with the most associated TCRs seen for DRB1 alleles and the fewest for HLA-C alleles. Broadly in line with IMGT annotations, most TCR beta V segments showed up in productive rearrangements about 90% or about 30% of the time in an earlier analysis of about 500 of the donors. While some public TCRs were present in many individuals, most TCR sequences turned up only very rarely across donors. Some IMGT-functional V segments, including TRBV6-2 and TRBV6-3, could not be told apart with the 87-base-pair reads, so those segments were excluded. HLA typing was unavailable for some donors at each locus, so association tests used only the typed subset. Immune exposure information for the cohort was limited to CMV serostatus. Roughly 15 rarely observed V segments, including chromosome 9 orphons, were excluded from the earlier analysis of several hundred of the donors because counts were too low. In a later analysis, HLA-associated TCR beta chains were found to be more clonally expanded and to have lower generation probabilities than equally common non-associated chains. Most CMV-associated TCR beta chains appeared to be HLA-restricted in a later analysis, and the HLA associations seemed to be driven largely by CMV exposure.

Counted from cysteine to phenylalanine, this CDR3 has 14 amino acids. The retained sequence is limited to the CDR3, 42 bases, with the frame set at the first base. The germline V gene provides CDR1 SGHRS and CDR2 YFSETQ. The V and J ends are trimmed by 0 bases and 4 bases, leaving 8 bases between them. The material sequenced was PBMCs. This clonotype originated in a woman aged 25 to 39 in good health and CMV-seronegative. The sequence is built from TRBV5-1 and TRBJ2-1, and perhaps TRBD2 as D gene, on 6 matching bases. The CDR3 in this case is CASSLGGMYNEQFF. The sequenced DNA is TGCGCCAGCAGCTTGGGCGGGATGTACAATGAGCAGTTCTTC. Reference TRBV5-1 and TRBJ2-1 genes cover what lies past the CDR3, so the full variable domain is KAGVTQTPRYLIKTRGQQVTLSCSPISGHRSVSWYQQTPGQGLQFLFEYFSETQRNKGNFPGRFSGRQFSNSRSEMNVSTLELGDSALYLCASSLGGMYNEQFFGPGTRLTVL.